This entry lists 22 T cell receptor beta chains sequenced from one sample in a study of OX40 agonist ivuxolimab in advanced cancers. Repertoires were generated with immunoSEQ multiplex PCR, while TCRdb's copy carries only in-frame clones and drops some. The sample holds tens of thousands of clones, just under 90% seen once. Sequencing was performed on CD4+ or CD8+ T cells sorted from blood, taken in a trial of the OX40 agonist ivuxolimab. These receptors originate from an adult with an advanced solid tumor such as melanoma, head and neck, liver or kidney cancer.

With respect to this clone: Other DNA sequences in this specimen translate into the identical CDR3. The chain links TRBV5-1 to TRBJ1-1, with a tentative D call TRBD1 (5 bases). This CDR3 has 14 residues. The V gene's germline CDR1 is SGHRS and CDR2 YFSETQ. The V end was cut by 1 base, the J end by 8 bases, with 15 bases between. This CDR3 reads CASSLRGYSTEAFF. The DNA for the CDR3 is TGCGCCAGCAGCTTGCGGGGGTATAGTACCGAAGCTTTCTTT.

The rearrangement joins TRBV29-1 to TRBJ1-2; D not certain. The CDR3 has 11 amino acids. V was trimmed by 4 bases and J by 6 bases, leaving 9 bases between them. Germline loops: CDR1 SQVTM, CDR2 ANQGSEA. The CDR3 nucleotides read TGCAGCGTTGCTGGTTCTGATGGCTACACCTTC. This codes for CSVAGSDGYTF.

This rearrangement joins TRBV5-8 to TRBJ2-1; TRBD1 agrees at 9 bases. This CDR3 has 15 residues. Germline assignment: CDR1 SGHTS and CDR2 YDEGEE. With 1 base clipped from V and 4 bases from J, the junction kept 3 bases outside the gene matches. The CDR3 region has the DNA TGTGCCAGCAGCTTGCCGGGACAGGGATACAATGAGCAGTTCTTC. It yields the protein CASSLPGQGYNEQFF. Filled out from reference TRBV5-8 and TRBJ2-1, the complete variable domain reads EAGVTQSPTHLIKTRGQQATLRCSPISGHTSVYWYQQALGLGLQFLLWYDEGEERNRGNFPPRFSGRQFPNYSSELNVNALELEDSALYLCASSLPGQGYNEQFFGPGTRLTVL.

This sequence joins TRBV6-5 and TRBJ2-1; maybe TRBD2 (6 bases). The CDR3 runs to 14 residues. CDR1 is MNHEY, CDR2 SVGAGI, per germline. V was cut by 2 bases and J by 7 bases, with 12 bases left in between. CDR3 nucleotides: TGTGCCAGCAGTTACGTGGGGGGAATGAATGAGCAGTTCTTC. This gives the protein CASSYVGGMNEQFF.

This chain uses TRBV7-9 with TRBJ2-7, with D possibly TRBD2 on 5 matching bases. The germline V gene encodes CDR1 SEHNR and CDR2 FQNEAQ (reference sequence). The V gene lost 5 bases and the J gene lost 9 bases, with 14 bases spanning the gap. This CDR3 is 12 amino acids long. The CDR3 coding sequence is TGTGCCAGCAGCCCTTCTCCGCTAGCGCAGTACTTC. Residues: CASSPSPLAQYF.

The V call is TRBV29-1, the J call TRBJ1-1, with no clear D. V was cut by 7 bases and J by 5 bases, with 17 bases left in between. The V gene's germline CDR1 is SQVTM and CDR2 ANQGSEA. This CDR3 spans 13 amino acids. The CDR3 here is CSGSAPSRTEAFF. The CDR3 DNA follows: TGCAGCGGTAGTGCACCCTCGCGAACTGAAGCTTTCTTT.

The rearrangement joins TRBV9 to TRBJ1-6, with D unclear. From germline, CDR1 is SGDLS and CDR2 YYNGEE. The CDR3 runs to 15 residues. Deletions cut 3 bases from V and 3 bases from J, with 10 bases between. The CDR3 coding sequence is TGTGCCAGCAGCGCCCAGACGGACTATAATTCACCCCTCCACTTT. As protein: CASSAQTDYNSPLHF.

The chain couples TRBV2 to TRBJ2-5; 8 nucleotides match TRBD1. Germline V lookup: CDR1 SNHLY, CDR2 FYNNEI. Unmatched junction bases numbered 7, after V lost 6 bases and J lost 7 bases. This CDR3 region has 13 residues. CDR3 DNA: TGTGCCAGCAGAGGGACAGGCGAGGGGACCCAGTACTTC. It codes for CASRGTGEGTQYF.

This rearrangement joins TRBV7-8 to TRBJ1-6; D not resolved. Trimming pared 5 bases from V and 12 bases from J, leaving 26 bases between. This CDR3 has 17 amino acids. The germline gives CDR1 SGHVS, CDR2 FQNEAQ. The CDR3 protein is CASSPRSWAPRRVPLHF. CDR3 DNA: TGTGCCAGCAGCCCCCGGAGCTGGGCTCCACGGCGGGTACCCCTCCACTTT.

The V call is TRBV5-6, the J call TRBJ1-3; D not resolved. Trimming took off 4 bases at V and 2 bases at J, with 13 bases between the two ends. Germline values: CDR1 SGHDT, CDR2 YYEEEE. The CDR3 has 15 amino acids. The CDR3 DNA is TGTGCCAGCAGCCCGTCTGGCGGGACTGGAAACACCATATATTTT. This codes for CASSPSGGTGNTIYF.

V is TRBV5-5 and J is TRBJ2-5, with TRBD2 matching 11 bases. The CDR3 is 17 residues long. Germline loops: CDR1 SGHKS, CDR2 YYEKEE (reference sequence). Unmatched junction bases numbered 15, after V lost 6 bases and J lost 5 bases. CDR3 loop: CASTPFGVAGGPETQYF. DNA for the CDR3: TGTGCCAGCACCCCATTTGGGGTAGCGGGAGGGCCGGAGACCCAGTACTTC.

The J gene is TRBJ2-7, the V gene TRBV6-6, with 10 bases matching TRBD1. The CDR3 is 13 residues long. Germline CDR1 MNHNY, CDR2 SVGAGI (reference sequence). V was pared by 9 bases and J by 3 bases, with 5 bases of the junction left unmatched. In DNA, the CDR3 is TGTGCCAGTTCAGACAGGGGGCACTACGAGCAGTACTTC. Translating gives CASSDRGHYEQYF.

CDR3 bases: TGTGCTAGTGGTTTGTCCCCCGGGACAGGAGGGGGAAACACCATATATTTT. This codes for CASGLSPGTGGGNTIYF. V is TRBV12-5 and J is TRBJ1-3, with 8 positions matching TRBD1. Germline V gene lookup returns CDR1 LGHNT and CDR2 FRNRAP. V lost 2 bases, J lost 4 bases, and 10 bases stayed unmatched. The CDR3 has 17 residues.

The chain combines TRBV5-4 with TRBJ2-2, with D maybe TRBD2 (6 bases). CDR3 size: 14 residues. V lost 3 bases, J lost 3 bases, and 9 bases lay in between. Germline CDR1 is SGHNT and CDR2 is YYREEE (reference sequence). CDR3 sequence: CASSWGVDTGELFF. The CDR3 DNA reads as TGTGCCAGCAGCTGGGGGGTGGACACCGGGGAGCTGTTTTTT.

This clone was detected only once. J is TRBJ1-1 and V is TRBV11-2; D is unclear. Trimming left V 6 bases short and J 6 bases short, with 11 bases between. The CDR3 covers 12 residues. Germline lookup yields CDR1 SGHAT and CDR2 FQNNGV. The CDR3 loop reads CASRTYLAEAFF. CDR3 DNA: TGTGCCAGCAGAACTTACCTAGCTGAAGCTTTCTTT.

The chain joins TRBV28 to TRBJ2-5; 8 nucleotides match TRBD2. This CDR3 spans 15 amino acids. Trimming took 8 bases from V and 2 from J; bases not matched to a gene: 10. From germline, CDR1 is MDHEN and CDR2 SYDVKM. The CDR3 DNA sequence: TGTGCCAGCGGGTTGAACGGGAGGGGTCAAGAGACCCAGTACTTC. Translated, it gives CASGLNGRGQETQYF.

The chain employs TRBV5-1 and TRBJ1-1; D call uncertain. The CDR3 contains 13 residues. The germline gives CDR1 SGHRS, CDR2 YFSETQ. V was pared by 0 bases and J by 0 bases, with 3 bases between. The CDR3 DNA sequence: TGCGCCAGCAGCTTGGCGCTGAACACTGAAGCTTTCTTT. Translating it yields CASSLALNTEAFF.

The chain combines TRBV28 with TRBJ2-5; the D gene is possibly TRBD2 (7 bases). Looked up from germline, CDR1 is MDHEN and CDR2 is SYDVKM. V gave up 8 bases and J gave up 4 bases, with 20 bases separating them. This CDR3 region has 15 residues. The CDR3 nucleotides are TGTGCCAGCGGGGGGGCAGGGATGGCGGGAGAGACCCAGTACTTC. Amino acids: CASGGAGMAGETQYF.

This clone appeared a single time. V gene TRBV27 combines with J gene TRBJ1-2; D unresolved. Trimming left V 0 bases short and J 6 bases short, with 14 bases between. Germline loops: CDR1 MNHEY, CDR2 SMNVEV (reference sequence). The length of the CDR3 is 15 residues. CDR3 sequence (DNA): TGTGCCAGCAGTTTATCCCCTCCGCGAGCTGATGGCTACACCTTC. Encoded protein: CASSLSPPRADGYTF.

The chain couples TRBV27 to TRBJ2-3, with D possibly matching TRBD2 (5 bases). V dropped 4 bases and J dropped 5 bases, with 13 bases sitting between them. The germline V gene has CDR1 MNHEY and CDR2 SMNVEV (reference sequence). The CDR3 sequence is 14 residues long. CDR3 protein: CASSYGIRGDTQYF. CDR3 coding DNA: TGTGCCAGCAGTTACGGGATTCGAGGAGATACGCAGTATTTT.

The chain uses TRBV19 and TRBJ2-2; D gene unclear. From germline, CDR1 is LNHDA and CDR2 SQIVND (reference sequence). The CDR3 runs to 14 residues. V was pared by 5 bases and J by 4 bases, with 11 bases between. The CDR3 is CASSLGYPTGELFF. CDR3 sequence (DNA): TGTGCCAGTAGTCTCGGTTACCCCACCGGGGAGCTGTTTTTT.

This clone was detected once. CDR3: CAVKRQETQYF. The CDR3 nucleotides are TGTGCCGTGAAGCGGCAAGAGACCCAGTACTTC. This rearrangement joins TRBV25-1 to TRBJ2-5; D is perhaps TRBD2 (5 bases). The CDR3 length is 11 residues. Trimming took off 11 bases at V and 2 bases at J, with 9 bases between the two ends. Germline CDR1 reads MGHDK; CDR2 reads SYGVNS.